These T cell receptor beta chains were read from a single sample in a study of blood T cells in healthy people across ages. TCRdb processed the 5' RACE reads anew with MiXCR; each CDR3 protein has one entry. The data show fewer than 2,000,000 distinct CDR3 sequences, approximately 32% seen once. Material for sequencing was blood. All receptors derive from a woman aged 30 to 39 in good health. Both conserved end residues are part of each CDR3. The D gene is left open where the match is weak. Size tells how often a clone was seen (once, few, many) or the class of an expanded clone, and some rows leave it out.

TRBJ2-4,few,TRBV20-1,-,TGCAGTGCAACGAGGGGAGGCGGCATTCAGTACTTC,CSATRGGGIQYF
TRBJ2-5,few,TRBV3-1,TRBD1,TGTGCCAGCAGCCAGGGACAGGGGGCGTCAGAGACCCAGTACTTC,CASSQGQGASETQYF
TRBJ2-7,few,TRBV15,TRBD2,TGTGCCACCAGCGAGGGACTAGCGGGGGGCCGCTACGAGCAGTACTTC,CATSEGLAGGRYEQYF
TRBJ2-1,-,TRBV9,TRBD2,TGTGCCAGCAGCGAGATGGGGACTAGCGGCTACAATGAGCAGTTCTTC,CASSEMGTSGYNEQFF
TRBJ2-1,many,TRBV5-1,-,TGTGCCAGCAGCTTAGACATATACAATGAGCAGTTCTTC,CASSLDIYNEQFF
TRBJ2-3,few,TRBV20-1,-,TGCAGTGCTAGAGATAGCAGCGACTACACAGATACGCAGTATTTT,CSARDSSDYTDTQYF
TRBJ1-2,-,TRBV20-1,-,TGCAGTGCTAGACCCCCACGGGACTACCTTGACTATGGCTACACCTTC,CSARPPRDYLDYGYTF
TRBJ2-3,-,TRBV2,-,TGTGCCAGCCTCCAAGAAGGAGATACGCAGTATTTT,CASLQEGDTQYF
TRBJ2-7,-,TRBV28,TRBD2,TGTGCCAGCAGTTTAATTAGCGGGACCTACGAGCAGTACTTC,CASSLISGTYEQYF
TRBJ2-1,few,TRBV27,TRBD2,TGTGCCAGCAGTTCCCGGACTAGCGGGAGGGCCCATGAGCAGTTCTTC,CASSSRTSGRAHEQFF
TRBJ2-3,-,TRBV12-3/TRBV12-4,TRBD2,TGTGCCAGCAGTTTCGGCGGGGGGTTTTCAGATACGCAGTATTTT,CASSFGGGFSDTQYF
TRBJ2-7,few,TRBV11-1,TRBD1,TGTGCCAGCAGCCCGGGGACAGGGGGCGTCTACGAGCAGTACTTC,CASSPGTGGVYEQYF
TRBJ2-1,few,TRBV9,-,TGTGCCAGCAGCGTAGGGGGGGCGGTCCACAATGAGCAGTTCTTC,CASSVGGAVHNEQFF
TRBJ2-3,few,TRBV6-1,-,TGTGCCAGCAGTGTTCGGCGGTTTGGGGCAGATACGCAGTATTTT,CASSVRRFGADTQYF
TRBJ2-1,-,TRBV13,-,TGTGCCAGCAGCGAGGACGCCTACAATGAGCAGTTCTTC,CASSEDAYNEQFF
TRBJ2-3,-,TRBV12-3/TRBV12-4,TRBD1,TGTGCCAGCAGCCCCATAATGTCCCGGGGTCCAGGGGGTCGAGATACGCAGTATTTT,CASSPIMSRGPGGRDTQYF
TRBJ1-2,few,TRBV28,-,TGTGCCAGCGAAGGATCGGCCTATGGCTACACCTTC,CASEGSAYGYTF
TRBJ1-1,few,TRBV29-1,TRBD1,TGCAGCGGGGAGCGACAGGGTTCTGAAGCTTTCTTT,CSGERQGSEAFF
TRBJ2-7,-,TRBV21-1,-,TGTGCCAGCAGCAATCCCCCAGGCACCGAAAAGTGCTACGAGCAGTACTTC,CASSNPPGTEKCYEQYF
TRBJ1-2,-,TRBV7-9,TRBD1,TGTGCCAGCAGCTCCCTGGCAGGGGGCCTCGGTGGCTACACCTTC,CASSSLAGGLGGYTF
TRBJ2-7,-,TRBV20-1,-,TGCAGCGCTAGAAATCCGCCTAGGTACGAGCAGTACTTC,CSARNPPRYEQYF
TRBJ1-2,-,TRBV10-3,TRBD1,TGTGCCATCAGTGACGACAGGGCCGGCTATGGCTACACCTTC,CAISDDRAGYGYTF
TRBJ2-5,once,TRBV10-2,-,TGCGCCGGCAGTGATGGGGGGTTCCCCCAAGAGACCCAGTACTTC,CAGSDGGFPQETQYF
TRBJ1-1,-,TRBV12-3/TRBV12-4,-,TGTGCCAGCAGTTGGGGGGCAGTGAGATCTGAAGCTTTCTTT,CASSWGAVRSEAFF
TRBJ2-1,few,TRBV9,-,TGTGCCAGCAGCCAACGGGGGGACAGAGACAATGAGCAGTTCTTC,CASSQRGDRDNEQFF
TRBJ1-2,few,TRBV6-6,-,TGTGCCAGCAGTTACTCTGACAGGAACTATGGCTACACCTTC,CASSYSDRNYGYTF
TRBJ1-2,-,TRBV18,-,TGTGCCAGCTCACCAACGTTGGCTGGTCCTAACTATGGCTACACCTTC,CASSPTLAGPNYGYTF
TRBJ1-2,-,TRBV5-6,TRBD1,TGTGCCAGCAGCCGAGCATCCGGGACAGGGGGGAAGGACTATGGCTACACCTTC,CASSRASGTGGKDYGYTF
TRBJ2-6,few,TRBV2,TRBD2,TGTGCCAGCAGTGTTGGGGTAGCGGGAAACTCGGGGGCCAACGTCCTGACTTTC,CASSVGVAGNSGANVLTF
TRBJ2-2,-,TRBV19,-,TGTGCCAGTCGGAGGAGGGGGGCGGACACCGGGGAGCTGTTTTTT,CASRRRGADTGELFF
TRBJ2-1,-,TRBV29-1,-,TGCAGCGTTGGGGGCCCCAGCTCCTACAATGAGCAGTTCTTC,CSVGGPSSYNEQFF
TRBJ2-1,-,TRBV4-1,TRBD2,TGCGCCAGCAGCCAGGTCCCCGTAGCGGGGGGCCCGTTATACAATGAGCAGTTCTTC,CASSQVPVAGGPLYNEQFF
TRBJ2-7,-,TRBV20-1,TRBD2,TGCAGTGCTAGAGATATAGCGGGGCCCTCCTACGAGCAGTACTTC,CSARDIAGPSYEQYF
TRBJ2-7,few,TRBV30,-,TGTGCCTGGAGGGTCGGGCGCGAGCAGTACTTC,CAWRVGREQYF
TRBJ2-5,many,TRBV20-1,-,TGCAGTGCTAGAGATGCGACCGCGTACCAAGAGACCCAGTACTTC,CSARDATAYQETQYF
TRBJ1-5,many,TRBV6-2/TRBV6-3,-,TGTGCCAGCAGTGGGGTTAATAGCAATCAGCCCCAGCATTTT,CASSGVNSNQPQHF
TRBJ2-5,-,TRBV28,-,TGTGCCAGCAGTTTTGCCGGGACAGAGACCCAGTACTTC,CASSFAGTETQYF
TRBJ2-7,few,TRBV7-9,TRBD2,TGTGCCAGCAGCTTACTTTCTAGCGGATCCTACGAGCAGTACTTC,CASSLLSSGSYEQYF
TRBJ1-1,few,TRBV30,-,TGTGCCTGGGCCCTGGGCACTGAAGCTTTCTTT,CAWALGTEAFF
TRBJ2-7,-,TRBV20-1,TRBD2,TGCAGTGCTCGACTAGCGGGAGCTATCATTGCCTACGAGCAGTACTTC,CSARLAGAIIAYEQYF
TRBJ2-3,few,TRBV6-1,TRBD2,TGTGCCACCAAACTAGCGGTCTGGGCAGATACGCAGTATTTT,CATKLAVWADTQYF
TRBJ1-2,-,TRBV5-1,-,TGCGCCAGCAGCTTGCTGGGGGTGGACTATGGCTACACCTTC,CASSLLGVDYGYTF
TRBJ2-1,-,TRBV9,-,TGTGCCAGCAGCGTAGGGGTAGCGCCGGAGACTGATGAGCAGTTCTTC,CASSVGVAPETDEQFF
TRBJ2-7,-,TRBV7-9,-,TGTGCCAGCAGCTCTCCCCAAACGGACAGACTCTACGAGCAGTACTTC,CASSSPQTDRLYEQYF
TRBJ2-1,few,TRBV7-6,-,TGTGCCAGCAGCTTAGAGGGGGTTGGAAAGTACAATGAGCGGTTCTTC,CASSLEGVGKYNERFF
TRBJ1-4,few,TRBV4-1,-,TGCGCCAGCAGCCACCCCTTCGGACAGTTGAATGAAAAACTGTTTTTT,CASSHPFGQLNEKLFF
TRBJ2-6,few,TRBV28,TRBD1,TGTGCCAGCAGTATGGGACAGGGGGCGCGAGGGGCCGACGTCCTGACTTTC,CASSMGQGARGADVLTF
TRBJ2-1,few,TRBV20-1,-,TGCAGTGGGCGAGGGAGCGGCACCTACAATGAGCAGTTCTTC,CSGRGSGTYNEQFF
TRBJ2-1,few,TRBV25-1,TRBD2,TGTGCCAGCAGTGGCGCGGCGCATAGCGGGAGTCTGAATGAGCAGTTCTTC,CASSGAAHSGSLNEQFF
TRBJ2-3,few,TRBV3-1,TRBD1,TGTGCCAGCAGTTCGACAGGGAAAGATACGCAGTATTTT,CASSSTGKDTQYF
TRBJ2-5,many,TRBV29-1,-,TGCAGCGTTGAAGGGGAAGAGACCCAGTACTTC,CSVEGEETQYF
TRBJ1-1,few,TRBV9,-,TGTGCCAGCAGCGTAGGGGCAGGGACCTTGAACACTGAAGCTTTCTTT,CASSVGAGTLNTEAFF
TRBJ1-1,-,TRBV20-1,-,TGCAGTGCTAGAGAGGGGTTTAGGGACACTGAAGCTTTCTTT,CSAREGFRDTEAFF
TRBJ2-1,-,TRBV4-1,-,TGCGCCAGCAGCCAAGAAAGGCTACCCAGGAATGAGCAGTTCTTC,CASSQERLPRNEQFF
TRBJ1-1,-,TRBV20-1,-,TGCAGTGCTACTCCTTGGGAGAACACTGAAGCTTTCTTT,CSATPWENTEAFF
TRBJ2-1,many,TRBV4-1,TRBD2,TGCGCCAGCAGCCAAGTCGGGGGGGATGAGCAGTTCTTC,CASSQVGGDEQFF
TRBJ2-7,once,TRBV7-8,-,TGTGCCAGCAGCGTCCTTCCGGAACAGGGAGAGCAGTACTTC,CASSVLPEQGEQYF
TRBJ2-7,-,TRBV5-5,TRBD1,TGTGCCAGCAGCGCGGACAGGAGTAGGTACAAGCAGTACTTC,CASSADRSRYKQYF
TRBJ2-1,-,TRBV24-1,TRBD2,TGTGCCACCAGTGAAACCCGACGGGGGGGTAACAATGAGCAGTTCTTC,CATSETRRGGNNEQFF
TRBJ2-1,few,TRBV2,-,TGTGCCAGCAGTGAAGTGTTAGCGGACGTTTACAATGAGCAGTTCTTC,CASSEVLADVYNEQFF